This T cell receptor beta chain was obtained from a study of human T cells and chemical hapten exposure. Time point denoted: patch test 1, 2 weeks after DPC sensitization. The treatment here: therapeutic diphenylcyclopropenone sensitization with weekly scalp DPC. Study-wide findings and caveats: No shift was seen in TCRs above 1 in 1000 frequency with DPC sensitization. Expanded TCRs were compared with controls, and the expanded TCRs formed significantly more large CDR3 similarity clusters.

This clonotype was found many times. Its antigen is not identified. Unique molecular identifiers were linked by the library to individual cDNA molecules. TCRdb processed the RACE reads anew with MiXCR; each CDR3 protein has one entry. The table has 370,000 or so distinct CDR3 sequences, roughly 5% seen once. This clonotype was sampled from a woman between 45 and 65 years old with alopecia areata. Some clones in this sample may be carry-over from other donors' samples. The material was whole blood, obtained in connection with sensitization to the hapten diphenylcyclopropenone (DPC).

The CDR3 DNA reads as TGTGCCAGCAGCCAAGAACGGGTCCGGGGGGACACCATATATTTT. This encodes CASSQERVRGDTIYF. This chain connects TRBV4-2 to TRBJ1-3, with D possibly TRBD1 on 5 matching bases. This CDR3 is 15 amino acids long. The ends were cut back, 0 bases at V and 8 bases at J, with 14 bases in the middle. The germline V gene encodes CDR1 LGHNA and CDR2 YNFKEQ.